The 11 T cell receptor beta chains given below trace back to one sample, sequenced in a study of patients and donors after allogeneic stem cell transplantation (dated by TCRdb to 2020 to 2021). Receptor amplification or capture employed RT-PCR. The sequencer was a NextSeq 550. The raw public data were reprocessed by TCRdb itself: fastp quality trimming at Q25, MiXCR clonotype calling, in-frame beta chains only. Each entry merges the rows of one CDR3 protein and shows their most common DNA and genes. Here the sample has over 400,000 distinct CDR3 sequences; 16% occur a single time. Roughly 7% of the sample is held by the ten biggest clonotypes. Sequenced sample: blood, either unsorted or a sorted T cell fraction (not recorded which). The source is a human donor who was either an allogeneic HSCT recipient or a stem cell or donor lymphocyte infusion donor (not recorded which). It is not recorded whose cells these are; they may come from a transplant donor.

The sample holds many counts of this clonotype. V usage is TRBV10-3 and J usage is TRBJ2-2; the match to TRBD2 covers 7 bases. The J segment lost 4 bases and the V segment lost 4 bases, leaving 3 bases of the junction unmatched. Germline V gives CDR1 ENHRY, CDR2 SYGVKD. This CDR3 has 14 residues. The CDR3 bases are TGTGCCATCAGTGGGACTAGTTCCACCGGGGAGCTGTTTTTT. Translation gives CAISGTSSTGELFF.

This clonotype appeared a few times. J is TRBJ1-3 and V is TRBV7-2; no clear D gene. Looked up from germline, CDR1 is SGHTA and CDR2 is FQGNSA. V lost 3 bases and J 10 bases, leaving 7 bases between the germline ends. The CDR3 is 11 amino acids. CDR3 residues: CASSFSRTIYF. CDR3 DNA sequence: TGTGCCAGCAGCTTTAGCCGAACCATATATTTT.

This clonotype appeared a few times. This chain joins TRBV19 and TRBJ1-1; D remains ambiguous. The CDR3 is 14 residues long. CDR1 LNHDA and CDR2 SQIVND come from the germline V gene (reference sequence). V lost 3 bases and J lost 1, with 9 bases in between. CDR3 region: CASSIDGSNTEAFF. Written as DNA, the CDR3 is TGTGCCAGTAGTATCGACGGATCGAACACTGAAGCTTTCTTT. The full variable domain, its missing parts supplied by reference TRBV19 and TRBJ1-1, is DGGITQSPKYLFRKEGQNVTLSCEQNLNHDAMYWYRQDPGQGLRLIYYSQIVNDFQKGDIAEGYSVSREKKESFPLTVTSAQKNPTAFYLCASSIDGSNTEAFFGQGTRLTVV.

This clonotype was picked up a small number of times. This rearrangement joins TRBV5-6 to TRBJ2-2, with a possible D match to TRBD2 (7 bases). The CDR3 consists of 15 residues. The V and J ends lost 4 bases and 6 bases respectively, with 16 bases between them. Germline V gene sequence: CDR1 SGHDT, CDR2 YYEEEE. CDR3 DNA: TGTGCCAGCAGCCTCGTCCGGGGGGCCCCCGGGGAGCTGTTTTTT. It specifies CASSLVRGAPGELFF.

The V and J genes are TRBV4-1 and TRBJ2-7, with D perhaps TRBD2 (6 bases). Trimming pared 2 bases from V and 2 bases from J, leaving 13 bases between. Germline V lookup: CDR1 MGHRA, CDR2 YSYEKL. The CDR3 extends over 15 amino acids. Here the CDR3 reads CASSQIGGRTYEQYF. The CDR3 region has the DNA TGCGCCAGCAGCCAAATCGGGGGAAGGACCTACGAGCAGTACTTC.

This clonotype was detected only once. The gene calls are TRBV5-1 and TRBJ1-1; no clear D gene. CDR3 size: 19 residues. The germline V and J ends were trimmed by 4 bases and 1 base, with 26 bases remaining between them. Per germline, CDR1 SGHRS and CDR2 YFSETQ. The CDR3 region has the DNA TGCGCCAGCAGCCACGTGTGGGGAGGGAACGCGAGGCCGAACACTGAAGCTTTCTTT. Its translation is CASSHVWGGNARPNTEAFF.

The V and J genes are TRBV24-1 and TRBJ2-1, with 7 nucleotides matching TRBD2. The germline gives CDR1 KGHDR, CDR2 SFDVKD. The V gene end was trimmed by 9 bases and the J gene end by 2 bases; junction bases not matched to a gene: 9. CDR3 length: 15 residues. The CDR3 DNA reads TGTGCCACCGCCCCTCGACGGGGGGCCTACAATGAGCAGTTCTTC. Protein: CATAPRRGAYNEQFF.

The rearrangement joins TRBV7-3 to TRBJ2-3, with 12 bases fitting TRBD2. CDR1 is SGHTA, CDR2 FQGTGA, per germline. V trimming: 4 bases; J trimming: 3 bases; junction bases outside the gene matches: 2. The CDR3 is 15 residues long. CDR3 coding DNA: TGTGCCAGCAGCTCTAGCGGGGGGGGTACAGATACGCAGTATTTT. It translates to CASSSSGGGTDTQYF.

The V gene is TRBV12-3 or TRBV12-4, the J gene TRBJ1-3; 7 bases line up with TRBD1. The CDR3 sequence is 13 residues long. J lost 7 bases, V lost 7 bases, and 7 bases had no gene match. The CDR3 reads CASIRTGGNTIYF. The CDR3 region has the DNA TGTGCCAGCATTAGGACAGGAGGGAACACCATATATTTT.

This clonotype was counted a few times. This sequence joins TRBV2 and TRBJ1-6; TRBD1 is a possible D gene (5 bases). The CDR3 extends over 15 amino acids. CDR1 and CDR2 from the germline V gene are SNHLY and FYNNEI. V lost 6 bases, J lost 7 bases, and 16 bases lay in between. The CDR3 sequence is CASRARGTGNSPLHF. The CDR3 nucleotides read TGTGCCAGCAGGGCACGAGGGACGGGGAATTCACCCCTCCACTTT.

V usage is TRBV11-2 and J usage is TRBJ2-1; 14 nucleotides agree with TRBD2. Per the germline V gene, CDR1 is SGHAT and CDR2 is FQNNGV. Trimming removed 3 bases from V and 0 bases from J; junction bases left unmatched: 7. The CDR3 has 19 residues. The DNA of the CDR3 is TGTGCCAGCAGCTTGAATTGGGGACTAGCGGGGGTCTCCTACAATGAGCAGTTCTTC. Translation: CASSLNWGLAGVSYNEQFF.